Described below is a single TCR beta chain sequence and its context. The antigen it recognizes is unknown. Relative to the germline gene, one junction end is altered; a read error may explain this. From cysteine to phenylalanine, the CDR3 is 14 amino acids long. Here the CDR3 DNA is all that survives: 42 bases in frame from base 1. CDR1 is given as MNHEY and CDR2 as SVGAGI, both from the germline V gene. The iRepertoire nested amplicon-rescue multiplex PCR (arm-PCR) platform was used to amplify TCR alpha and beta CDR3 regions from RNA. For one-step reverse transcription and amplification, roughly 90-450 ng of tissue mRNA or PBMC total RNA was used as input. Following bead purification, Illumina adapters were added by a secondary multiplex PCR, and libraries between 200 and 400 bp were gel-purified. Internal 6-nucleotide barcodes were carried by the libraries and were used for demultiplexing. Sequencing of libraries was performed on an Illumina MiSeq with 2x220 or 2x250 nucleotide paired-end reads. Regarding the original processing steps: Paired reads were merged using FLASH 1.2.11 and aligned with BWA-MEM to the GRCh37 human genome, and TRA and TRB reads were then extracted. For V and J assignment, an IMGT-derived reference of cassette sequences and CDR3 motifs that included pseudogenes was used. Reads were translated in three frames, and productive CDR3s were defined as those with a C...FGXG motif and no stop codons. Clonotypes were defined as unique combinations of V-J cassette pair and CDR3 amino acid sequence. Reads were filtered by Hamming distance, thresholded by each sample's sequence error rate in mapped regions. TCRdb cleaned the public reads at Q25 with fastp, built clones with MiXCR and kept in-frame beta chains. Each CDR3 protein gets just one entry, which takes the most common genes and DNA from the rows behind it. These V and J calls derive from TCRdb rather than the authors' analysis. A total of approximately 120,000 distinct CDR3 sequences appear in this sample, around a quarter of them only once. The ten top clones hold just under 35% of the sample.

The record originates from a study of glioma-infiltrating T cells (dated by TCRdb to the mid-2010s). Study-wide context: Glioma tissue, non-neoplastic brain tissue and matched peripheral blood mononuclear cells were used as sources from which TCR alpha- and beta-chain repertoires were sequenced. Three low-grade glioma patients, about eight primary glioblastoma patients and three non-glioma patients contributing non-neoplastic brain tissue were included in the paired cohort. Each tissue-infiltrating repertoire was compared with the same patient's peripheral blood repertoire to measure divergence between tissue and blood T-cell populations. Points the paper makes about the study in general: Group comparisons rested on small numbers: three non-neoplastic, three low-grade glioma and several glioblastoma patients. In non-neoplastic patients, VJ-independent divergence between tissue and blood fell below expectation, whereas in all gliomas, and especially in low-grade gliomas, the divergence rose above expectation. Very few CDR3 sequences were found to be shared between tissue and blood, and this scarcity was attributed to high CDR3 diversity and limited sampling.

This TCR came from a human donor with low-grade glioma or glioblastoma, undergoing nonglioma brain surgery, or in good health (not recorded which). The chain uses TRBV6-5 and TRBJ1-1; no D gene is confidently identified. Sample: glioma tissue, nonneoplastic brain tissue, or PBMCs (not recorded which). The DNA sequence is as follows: TGTGCCAGCAGACCATGGCACACAAACACTGAAGCTTTATTT. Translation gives CASRPWHTNTEALF.